The 5 T cell receptor beta chains below all came from one sample that was sequenced in a study of prognosis after radiotherapy for stage I lung cancer. Two-round multiplex PCR on genomic DNA was the method by which TCR beta CDR3 was amplified. Primers targeting each individual TRBV and TRBJ gene were applied in first-round PCR. TCRdb analysed the multiplex PCR reads with MiXCR anew, one entry per CDR3 protein. The data hold about 14,000 distinct CDR3 sequences, with around 33% observed a single time. Sample: PBMCs, taken before or after stereotactic body radiation therapy (not recorded which). The source of these receptors is a donor of 50 years or more with non-small cell lung cancer.

In regard to this clonotype: At one end the junction does not follow the germline gene, possibly because of a read error. The chain has TRBV9 and TRBJ2-7, with 10 bases aligning to TRBD1. The CDR3 loop spans 14 amino acids. Looked up from germline, CDR1 is SGDLS and CDR2 is YYNGEE. CDR3 loop: CASSVWDRGYDQYF. The CDR3 DNA follows: TGTGCCAGCAGCGTCTGGGACAGGGGCTACGATCAGTACTTC.

This clonotype has ten or more counts. The chain has TRBV5-1 and TRBJ2-3; 9 bases line up with TRBD2. CDR1 and CDR2 (germline): SGHRS, YFSETQ. Trimming cost V 4 bases and J 3 bases; bases outside gene matches: 9. This CDR3 comprises 16 residues. The CDR3 protein is CASSGRSGSGTDTQYF. The CDR3 nucleotides read TGCGCCAGCAGCGGCCGTAGCGGGAGCGGGACAGATACGCAGTATTTT.

Notes on this clonotype: One junction end does not reproduce the germline sequence, and a read error may be involved. The chain joins TRBV19 to TRBJ2-3, with 9 nucleotides matching TRBD1. CDR1 and CDR2 from the germline V gene are LNHDA and SQIVND (reference sequence). The CDR3 length is 13 residues. CDR3 loop: CATGTGHQDTQYF. The CDR3 DNA reads as TGTGCCACCGGGACAGGGCATCAAGATACACAGTATTTT.

This clonotype was detected ten times or more. The chain employs TRBV3-1 and TRBJ2-1; TRBD1 aligns across 8 bases. This CDR3 contains 15 residues. Per the germline V gene, CDR1 is LGHDT and CDR2 is YNNKEL (reference sequence). The V gene end was trimmed by 6 bases and the J gene end by 2 bases; junction bases not matched to a gene: 6. CDR3 protein: CASSRQGLTYNEQFF. The CDR3 region has the DNA TGTGCCAGCAGTCGACAGGGGCTTACCTACAATGAGCAGTTCTTC.

As for this clonotype: With only one base between it and a far larger clone, this is likely a read error. V usage is TRBV15 and J usage is TRBJ2-5; 8 bases align to TRBD2. The closer fit of TRBJ2-1 to the DNA end suggests the J call may be wrong. The CDR3 spans 16 residues. Looked up from germline, CDR1 is LNHNV and CDR2 is YYDKDF (reference sequence). CDR3 in amino acids: CATRSWGRGDYNEQFF. The CDR3 region has the DNA TGTGCCACCAGAAGTTGGGGGCGGGGGGACTACAATGAGCAGTTCTTC.